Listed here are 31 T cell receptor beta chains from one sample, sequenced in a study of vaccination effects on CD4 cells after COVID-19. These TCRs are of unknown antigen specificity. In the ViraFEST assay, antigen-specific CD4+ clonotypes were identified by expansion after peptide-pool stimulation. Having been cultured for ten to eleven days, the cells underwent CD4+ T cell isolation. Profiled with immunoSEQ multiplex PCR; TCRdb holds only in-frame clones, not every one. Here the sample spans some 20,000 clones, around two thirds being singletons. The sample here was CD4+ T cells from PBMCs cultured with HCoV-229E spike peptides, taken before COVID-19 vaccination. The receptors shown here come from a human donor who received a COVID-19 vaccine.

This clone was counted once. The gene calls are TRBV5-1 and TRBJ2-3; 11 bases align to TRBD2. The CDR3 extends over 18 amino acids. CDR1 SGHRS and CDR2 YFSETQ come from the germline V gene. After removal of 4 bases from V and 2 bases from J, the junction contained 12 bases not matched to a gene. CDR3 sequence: CASSAMPRLAGNTDTQYF. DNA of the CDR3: TGCGCCAGCAGCGCCATGCCCCGACTAGCGGGGAACACAGATACGCAGTATTTT. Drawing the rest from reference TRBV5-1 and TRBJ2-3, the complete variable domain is KAGVTQTPRYLIKTRGQQVTLSCSPISGHRSVSWYQQTPGQGLQFLFEYFSETQRNKGNFPGRFSGRQFSNSRSEMNVSTLELGDSALYLCASSAMPRLAGNTDTQYFGPGTRLTVL.

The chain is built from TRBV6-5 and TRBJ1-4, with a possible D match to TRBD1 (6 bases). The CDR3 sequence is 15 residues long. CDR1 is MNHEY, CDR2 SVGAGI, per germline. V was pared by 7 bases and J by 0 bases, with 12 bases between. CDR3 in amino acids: CASTPTGSTNEKLFF. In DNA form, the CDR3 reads TGTGCCAGCACTCCGACAGGTTCAACTAATGAAAAACTGTTTTTT.

The CDR3 nucleotides are TGCGCCAGCAGCGAGGGCCCCGGGCAGCCCCAGCATTTT. It yields the protein CASSEGPGQPQHF. The rearrangement uses TRBV5-1 and TRBJ1-5, with D unclear. The CDR3 consists of 13 residues. The germline gives CDR1 SGHRS, CDR2 YFSETQ. V shed 4 bases and J shed 7 bases, with 12 bases lying between them.

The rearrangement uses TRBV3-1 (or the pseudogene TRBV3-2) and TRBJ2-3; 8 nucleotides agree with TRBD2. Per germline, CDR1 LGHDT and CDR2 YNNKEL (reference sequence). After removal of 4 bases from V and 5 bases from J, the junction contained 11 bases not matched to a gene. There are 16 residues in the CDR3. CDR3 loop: CASSRRSGGPVDTQYF. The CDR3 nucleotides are TGTGCCAGCAGCCGCCGATCGGGGGGGCCGGTAGATACGCAGTATTTT.

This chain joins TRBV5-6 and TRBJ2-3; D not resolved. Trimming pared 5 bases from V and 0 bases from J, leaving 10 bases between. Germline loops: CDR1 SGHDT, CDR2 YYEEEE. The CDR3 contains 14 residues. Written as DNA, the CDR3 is TGTGCCAGCAGGATGATGGCTAGCACAGATACGCAGTATTTT. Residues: CASRMMASTDTQYF.

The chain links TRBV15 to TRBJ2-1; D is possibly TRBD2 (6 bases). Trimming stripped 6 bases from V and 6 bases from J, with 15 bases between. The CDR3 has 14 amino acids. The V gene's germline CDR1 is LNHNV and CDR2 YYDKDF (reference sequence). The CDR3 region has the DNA TGTGCCACCAGGAACCCTGGGACTCTCAATGAGCAGTTCTTC. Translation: CATRNPGTLNEQFF.

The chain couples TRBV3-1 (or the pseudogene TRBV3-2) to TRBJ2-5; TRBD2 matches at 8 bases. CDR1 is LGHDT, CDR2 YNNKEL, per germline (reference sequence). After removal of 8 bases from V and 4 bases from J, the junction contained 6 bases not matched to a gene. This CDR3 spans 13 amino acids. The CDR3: CASVRGASETQYF. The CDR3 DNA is TGTGCCAGCGTGCGGGGGGCCTCAGAGACCCAGTACTTC.

The CDR3 reads CAIQRSSYNEQFF. CDR3 nucleotide sequence: TGTGCCATCCAGCGGAGCTCCTACAATGAGCAGTTCTTC. The chain joins TRBV10-3 to TRBJ2-1; perhaps TRBD2 as D (5 bases). Trimming took 8 bases from V and 0 from J, leaving 8 bases between them. Germline V gene sequence: CDR1 ENHRY, CDR2 SYGVKD. The CDR3 spans 13 residues.

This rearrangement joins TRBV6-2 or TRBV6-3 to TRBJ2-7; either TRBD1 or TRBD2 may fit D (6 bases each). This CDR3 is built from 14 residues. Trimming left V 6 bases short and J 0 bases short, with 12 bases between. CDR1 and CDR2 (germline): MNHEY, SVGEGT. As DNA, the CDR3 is TGTGCCAGCAGCAACGGGGGCTCCTCCTACGAGCAGTACTTC. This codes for CASSNGGSSYEQYF.

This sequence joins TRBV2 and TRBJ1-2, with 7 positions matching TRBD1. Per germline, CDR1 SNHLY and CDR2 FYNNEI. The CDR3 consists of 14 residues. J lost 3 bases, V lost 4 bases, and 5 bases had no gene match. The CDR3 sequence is CASSGRTGYYGYTF. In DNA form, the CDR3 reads TGTGCCAGCAGTGGTAGGACAGGCTACTATGGCTACACCTTC.

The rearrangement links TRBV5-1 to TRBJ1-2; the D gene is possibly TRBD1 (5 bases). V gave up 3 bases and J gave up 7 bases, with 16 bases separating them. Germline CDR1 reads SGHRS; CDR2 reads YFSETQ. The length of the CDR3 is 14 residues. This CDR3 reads CASSSDRERGGYTF. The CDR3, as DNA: TGCGCCAGCAGCTCTGACCGGGAAAGGGGTGGCTACACCTTC. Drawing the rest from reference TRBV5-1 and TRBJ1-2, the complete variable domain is KAGVTQTPRYLIKTRGQQVTLSCSPISGHRSVSWYQQTPGQGLQFLFEYFSETQRNKGNFPGRFSGRQFSNSRSEMNVSTLELGDSALYLCASSSDRERGGYTFGSGTRLTVV.

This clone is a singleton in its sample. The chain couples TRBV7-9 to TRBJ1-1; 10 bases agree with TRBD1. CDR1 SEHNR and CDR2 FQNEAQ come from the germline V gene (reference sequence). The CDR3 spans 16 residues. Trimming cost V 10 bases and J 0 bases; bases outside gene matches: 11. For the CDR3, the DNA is TGTGCCACCAGAAACCGAGACAGGGGGCTGAACACTGAAGCTTTCTTT. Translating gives CATRNRDRGLNTEAFF.

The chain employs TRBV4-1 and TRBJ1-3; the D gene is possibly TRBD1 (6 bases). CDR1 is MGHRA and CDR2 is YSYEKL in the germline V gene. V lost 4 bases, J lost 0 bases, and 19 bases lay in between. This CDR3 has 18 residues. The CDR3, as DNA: TGCGCCAGCAGCCTACCCACCTGGACAGCCGGCTCTGGAAACACCATATATTTT. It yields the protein CASSLPTWTAGSGNTIYF.

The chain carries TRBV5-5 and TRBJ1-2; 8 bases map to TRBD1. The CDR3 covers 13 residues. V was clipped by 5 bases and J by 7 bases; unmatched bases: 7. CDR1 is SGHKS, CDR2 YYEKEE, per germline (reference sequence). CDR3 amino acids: CASRGQGAFGYTF. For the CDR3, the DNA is TGTGCCAGCAGGGGTCAGGGGGCTTTTGGCTACACCTTC.

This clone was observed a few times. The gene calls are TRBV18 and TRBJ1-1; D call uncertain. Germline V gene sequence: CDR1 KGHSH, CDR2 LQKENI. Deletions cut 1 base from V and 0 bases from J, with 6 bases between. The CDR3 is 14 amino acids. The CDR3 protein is CASSPQVMNTEAFF. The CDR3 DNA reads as TGTGCCAGCTCACCACAGGTTATGAACACTGAAGCTTTCTTT. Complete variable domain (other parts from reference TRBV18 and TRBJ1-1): NAGVMQNPRHLVRRRGQEARLRCSPMKGHSHVYWYRQLPEEGLKFMVYLQKENIIDESGMPKERFSAEFPKEGPSILRIQQVVRGDSAAYFCASSPQVMNTEAFFGQGTRLTVV.

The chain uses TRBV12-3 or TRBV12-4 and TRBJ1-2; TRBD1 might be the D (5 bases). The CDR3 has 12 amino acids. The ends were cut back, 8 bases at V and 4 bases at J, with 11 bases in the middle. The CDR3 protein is CASGDRAYGYTF. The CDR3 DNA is TGTGCCAGCGGCGACAGAGCCTATGGCTACACCTTC.

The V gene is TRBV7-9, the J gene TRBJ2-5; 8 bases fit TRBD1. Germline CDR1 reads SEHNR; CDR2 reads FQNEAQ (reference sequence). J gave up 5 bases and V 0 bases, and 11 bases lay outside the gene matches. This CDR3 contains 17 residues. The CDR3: CASSLAQGVPSVETQYF. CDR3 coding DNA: TGTGCCAGCAGCTTAGCACAGGGGGTACCTTCGGTTGAGACCCAGTACTTC.

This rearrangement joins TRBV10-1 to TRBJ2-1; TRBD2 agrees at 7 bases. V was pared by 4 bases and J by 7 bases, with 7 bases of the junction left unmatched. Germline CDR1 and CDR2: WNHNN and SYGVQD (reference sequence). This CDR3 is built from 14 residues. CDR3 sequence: CASSGGSGINEQFF. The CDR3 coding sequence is TGCGCCAGCAGTGGGGGGAGCGGGATTAATGAGCAGTTCTTC.

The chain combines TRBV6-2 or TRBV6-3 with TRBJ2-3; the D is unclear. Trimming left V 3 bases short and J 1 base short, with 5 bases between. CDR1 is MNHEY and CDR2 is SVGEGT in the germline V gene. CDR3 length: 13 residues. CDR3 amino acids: CASSYMGTDTQYF. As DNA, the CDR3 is TGTGCCAGCAGTTATATGGGCACAGATACGCAGTATTTT.

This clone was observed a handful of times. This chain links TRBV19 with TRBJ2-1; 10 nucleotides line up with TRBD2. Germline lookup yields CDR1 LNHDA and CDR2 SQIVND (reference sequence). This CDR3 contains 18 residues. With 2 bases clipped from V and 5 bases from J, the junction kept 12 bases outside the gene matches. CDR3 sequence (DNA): TGTGCCAGTAGTATATTTCGGCCTAGCGGGAGTCTACACAATGAGCAGTTCTTC. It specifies CASSIFRPSGSLHNEQFF.

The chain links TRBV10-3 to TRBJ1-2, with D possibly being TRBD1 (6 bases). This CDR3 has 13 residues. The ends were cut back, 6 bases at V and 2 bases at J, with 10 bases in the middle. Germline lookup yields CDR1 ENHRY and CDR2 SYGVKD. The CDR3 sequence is CAIRRDTNYGYTF. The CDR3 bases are TGTGCCATCAGGCGGGACACCAACTATGGCTACACCTTC.

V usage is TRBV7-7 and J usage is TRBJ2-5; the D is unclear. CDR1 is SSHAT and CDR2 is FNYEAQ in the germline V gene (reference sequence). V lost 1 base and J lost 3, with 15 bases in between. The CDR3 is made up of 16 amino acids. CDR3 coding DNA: TGTGCCAGCAGCTTAGGTCGTCTCCTGGGAAAAGAGACCCAGTACTTC. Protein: CASSLGRLLGKETQYF.

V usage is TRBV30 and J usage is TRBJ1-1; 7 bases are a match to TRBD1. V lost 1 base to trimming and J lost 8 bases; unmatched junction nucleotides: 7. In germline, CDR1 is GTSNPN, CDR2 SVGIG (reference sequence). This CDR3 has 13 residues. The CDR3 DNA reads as TGTGCCTGGAGTGCCGTTAGGGGGCGAGAAGCTTTCTTT. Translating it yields CAWSAVRGREAFF.

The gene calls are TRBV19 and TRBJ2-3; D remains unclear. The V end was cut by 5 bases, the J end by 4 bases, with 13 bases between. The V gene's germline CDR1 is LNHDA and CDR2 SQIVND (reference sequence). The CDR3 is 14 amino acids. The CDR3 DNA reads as TGTGCCAGTAGTCGGATAGCTAGTGCAGATACGCAGTATTTT. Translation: CASSRIASADTQYF.

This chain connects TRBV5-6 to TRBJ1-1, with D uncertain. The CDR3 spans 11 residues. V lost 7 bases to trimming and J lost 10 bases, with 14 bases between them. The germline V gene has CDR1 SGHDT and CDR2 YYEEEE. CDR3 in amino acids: CASHLGGVAFF. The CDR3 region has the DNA TGTGCCAGCCATCTGGGTGGGGTAGCTTTCTTT.

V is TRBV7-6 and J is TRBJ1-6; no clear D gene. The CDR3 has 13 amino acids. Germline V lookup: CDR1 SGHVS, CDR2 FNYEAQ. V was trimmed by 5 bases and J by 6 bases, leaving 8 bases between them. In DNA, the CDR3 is TGTGCCAGCAGCCTAGGAGTTAATTCACCCCTCCACTTT. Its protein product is CASSLGVNSPLHF.

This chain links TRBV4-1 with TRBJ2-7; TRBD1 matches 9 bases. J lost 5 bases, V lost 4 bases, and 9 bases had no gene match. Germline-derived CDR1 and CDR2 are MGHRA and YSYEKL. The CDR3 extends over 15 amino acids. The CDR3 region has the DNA TGCGCCAGCAGCCCCTGGACAGGGGTTAGCAACGAGCAGTACTTC. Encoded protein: CASSPWTGVSNEQYF.

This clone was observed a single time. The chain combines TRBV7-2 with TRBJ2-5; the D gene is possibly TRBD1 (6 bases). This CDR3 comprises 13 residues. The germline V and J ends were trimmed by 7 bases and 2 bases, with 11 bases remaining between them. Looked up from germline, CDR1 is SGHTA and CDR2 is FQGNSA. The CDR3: CASTRTEQETQYF. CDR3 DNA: TGTGCCAGCACCCGGACAGAACAAGAGACCCAGTACTTC.

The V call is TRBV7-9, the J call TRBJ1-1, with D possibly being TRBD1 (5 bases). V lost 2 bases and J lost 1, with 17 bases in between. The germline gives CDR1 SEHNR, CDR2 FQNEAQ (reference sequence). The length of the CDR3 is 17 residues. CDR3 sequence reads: CASSLPVTRQRNTEAFF. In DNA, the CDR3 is TGTGCCAGCAGCTTACCCGTCACAAGACAGAGGAACACTGAAGCTTTCTTT.

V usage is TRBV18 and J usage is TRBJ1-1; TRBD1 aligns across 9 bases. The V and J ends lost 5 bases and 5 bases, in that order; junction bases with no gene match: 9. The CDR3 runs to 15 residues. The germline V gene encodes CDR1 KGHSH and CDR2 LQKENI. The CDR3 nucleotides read TGTGCCAGCTCAACTAACAGGGGGCTTAAGACTGAAGCTTTCTTT. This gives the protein CASSTNRGLKTEAFF.

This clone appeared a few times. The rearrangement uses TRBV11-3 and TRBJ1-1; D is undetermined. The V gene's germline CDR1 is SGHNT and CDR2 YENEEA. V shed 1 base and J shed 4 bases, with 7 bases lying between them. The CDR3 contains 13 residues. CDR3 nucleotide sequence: TGTGCCAGCAGCTTAGCTTCAAGCACTGAAGCTTTCTTT. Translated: CASSLASSTEAFF.